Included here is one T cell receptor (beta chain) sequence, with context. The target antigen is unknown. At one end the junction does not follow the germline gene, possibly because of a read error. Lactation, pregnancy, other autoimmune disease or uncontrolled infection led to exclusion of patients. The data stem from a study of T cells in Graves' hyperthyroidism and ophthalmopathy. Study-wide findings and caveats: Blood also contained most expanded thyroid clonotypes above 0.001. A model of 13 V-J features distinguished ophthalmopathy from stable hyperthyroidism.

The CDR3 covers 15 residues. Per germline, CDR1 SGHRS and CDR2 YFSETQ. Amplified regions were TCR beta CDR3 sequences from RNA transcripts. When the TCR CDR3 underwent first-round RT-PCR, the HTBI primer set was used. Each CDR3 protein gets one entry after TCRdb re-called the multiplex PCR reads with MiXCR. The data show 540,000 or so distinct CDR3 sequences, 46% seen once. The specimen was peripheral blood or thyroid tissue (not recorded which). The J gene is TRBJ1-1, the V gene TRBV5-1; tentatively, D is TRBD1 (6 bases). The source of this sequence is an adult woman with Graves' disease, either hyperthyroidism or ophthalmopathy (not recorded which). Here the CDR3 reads CASSQDDTGWTEAFF. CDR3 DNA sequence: TGTGCCAGCAGCCAAGATGATACAGGGTGGACTGAAGCTTTCTTT.